Included here is one T cell receptor (beta chain) sequence, with context. These data belong to a study of blood T cell repertoires in COVID-19. Study summary: From the United States, Italy and Spain came samples of acute and convalescent COVID-19.

In the source study's methods: The assay estimated nucleated cells by amplifying reference gene primers. Method: immunoSEQ multiplex PCR; TCRdb's copy keeps in-frame clones and lacks some. Clonal size and the V and J genes are those of that table, whereas D and trimming came from the DNA. The top ten hold roughly 51% of the sample, which has over 10,000 clones, around 88% seen once. Germline CDR1 SNHLY, CDR2 FYNNEI. The ends lost 0 bases at V and 3 bases at J; junction bases unmatched: 9. The CDR3 sequence is 17 residues long. The sequence was obtained from a man at least 80 years old with acute or convalescent COVID-19. The J gene is TRBJ2-5, the V gene TRBV2, with 8 bases aligning to TRBD2. Source material: peripheral blood. CDR3 loop: CASSEAKGLASEETQYF. The CDR3 nucleotides read TGTGCCAGCAGTGAAGCGAAAGGACTAGCCTCAGAAGAGACCCAGTACTTC.